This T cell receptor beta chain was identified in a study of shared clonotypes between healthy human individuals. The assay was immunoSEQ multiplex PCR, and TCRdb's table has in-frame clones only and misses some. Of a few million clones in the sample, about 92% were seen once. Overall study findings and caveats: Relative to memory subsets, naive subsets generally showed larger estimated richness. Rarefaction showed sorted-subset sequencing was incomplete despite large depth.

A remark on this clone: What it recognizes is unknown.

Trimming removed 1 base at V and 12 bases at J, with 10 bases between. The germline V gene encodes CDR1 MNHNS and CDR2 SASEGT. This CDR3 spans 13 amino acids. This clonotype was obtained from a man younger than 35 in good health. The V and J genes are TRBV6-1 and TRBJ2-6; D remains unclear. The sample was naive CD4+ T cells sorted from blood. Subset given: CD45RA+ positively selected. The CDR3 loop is CASSEVHFGVLTF. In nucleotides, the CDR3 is TGTGCCAGCAGTGAAGTCCACTTTGGCGTCCTGACTTTC.